This entry features one T cell receptor beta chain sequence. The specificity of this receptor is unknown. It has no much larger one-base neighbor in the sample; base qualities were not kept. The germline ends are 12 bases apart after V is trimmed by 5 bases and J by 2 bases. For CDR1 and CDR2, the germline V gene lists SGHTA and FQGNSA. The CDR3 starts with the cysteine, ends with the phenylalanine, and has 14 residues. Only the CDR3 portion is preserved as DNA: 42 bases, with reading frame beginning at the first base. The method was RT-PCR. Sequencing took place on an Illumina MiSeq. The raw public data were reprocessed by TCRdb itself: fastp quality trimming at Q25, MiXCR clonotype calling, in-frame beta chains only. Rows are unified per CDR3 protein, each entry keeping the most common DNA and genes. In all, the sample holds 650,000 to 800,000 distinct CDR3 sequences, and around 14% of those were seen once. About 3.9% of the sample comes from the top ten.

This specimen comes from a study (TCRdb year 2016). The chain is assembled from TRBV7-2 and TRBJ2-5, and perhaps TRBD1 as D gene, on 5 matching bases. This TCR was recovered from a female donor in good health, serving as a healthy control. Sample: memory CD4+ T cells from blood. The nucleotide sequence reads TGTGCCAGCAGCCTCGGACACCCGCAAGAGACCCAGTACTTC. It translates to CASSLGHPQETQYF.